This is a list of T cell receptor beta chains from one sample in a study of T-cell memory formation after mild COVID-19. TCRdb redid the calling of the 5' RACE reads with MiXCR, one entry per CDR3 protein. The top ten clones hold roughly a fifth of a sample with just under 350,000 distinct CDR3 sequences, about an eighth of them seen once. The sequencing sample was made of PBMCs or a T cell subset sorted from them (not recorded which). The receptors come from a man aged 18 to 30 who had mild COVID-19 (a few samples of this study predate the infection). Cell type and time point are not known. The conserved cysteine and the conserved F or W are not part of the CDR3 here. Part of the rows lack a size; the others show once, few, many or a class for expanded clones.

>.|TRBV4-3
ASSHLLAGATGELF
>.|TRBV3-1
ASSRDIEETQY
>many|TRBV9
ASSEIDGYEQY
>.|TRBV5-4
ASSSHRDGGTEAF
>few|TRBV29-1
SVGQGSEQY
>many|TRBV29-1
SGGWGTDGNTIY
>.|TRBV7-9
ASTGTAESVRPGELF
>few|TRBV7-8
ASSLVTGFLAQY
>.|TRBV13
ASSVSGGSSYEQY
>many|TRBV7-3
ASSFRGATDTQY
>.|TRBV7-2
ASSLVGSPLH
>many|TRBV7-9
ASSGGALF
>many|TRBV12-3/TRBV12-4
ASSSPGVRETQY
>few|TRBV9
ASSAEPETQY
>many|TRBV3-1
ASSQDLSTDTQY
>many|TRBV10-3
AISAGTSEVTEQF
>.|TRBV4-1
ASSLGNRLNTEAF
>few|TRBV5-1
ASSPELGSSYNEQF
>.|TRBV29-1
SVEDKGQGEKLF
>few|TRBV3-1
ASSQGGGYTDTQY
>.|TRBV11-2
ASSPNNTRYTGELF
>.|TRBV5-1
ASSTERGDTQY
>.|TRBV5-1
ASSLGELVEAF
>many|TRBV15
ATSGTGSRQPQH
>.|TRBV20-1
SARVGGGYNEQF
>few|TRBV11-2
ASSLGPGYT
>many|TRBV7-2
ASSPGAFSGWYQETQY
>.|TRBV7-9
ASSSGLGSTDTQY
>.|TRBV6-6
ASSYPWDTEAF
>few|TRBV18
ASTPVGTGELF
>many|TRBV7-2
ASSLRTGGQPQH
>.|TRBV5-1
ASSLERPSSGNTIY
>many|TRBV5-5
ASSLSAGFRYGYT
>few|TRBV5-1
ASSLVDTDLNYGYT
>.|TRBV5-1
ASSRRQGYEQY
>.|TRBV6-2/TRBV6-3
ASQATGGTGELF
>few|TRBV5-5
ASSLSPLEKLF
>.|TRBV5-4
ASSHGTGAKDEQF
>few|TRBV6-5
ASSYGVAGGMYNEQF
>many|TRBV28
ASSTPGREQF